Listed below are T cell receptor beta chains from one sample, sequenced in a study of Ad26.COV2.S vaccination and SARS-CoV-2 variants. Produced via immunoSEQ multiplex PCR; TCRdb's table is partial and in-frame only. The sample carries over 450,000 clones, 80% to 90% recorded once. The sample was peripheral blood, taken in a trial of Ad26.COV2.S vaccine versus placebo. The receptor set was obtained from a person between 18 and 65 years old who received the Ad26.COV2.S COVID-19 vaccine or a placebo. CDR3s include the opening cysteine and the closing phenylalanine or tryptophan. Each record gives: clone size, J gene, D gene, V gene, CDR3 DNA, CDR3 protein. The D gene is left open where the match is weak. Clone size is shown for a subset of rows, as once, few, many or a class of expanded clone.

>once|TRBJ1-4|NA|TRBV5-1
TGCGCCAGCAGCGCTTCAGGGATCGGCACTAATGAAAAACTGTTTTTT
CASSASGIGTNEKLFF
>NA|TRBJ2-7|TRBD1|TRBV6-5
TGTGCCAGCTCCCGGACAGGGAGCTCCTACGAGCAGTACTTC
CASSRTGSSYEQYF
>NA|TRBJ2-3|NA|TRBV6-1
TGTGCCAGCAGTGAAGTTGGGGGCGGCACAGATACGCAGTATTTT
CASSEVGGGTDTQYF
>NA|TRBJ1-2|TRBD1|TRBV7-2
TGTGCCAGCAGCTCCGGACAGGGGGCTAGCTATGGCTACACCTTC
CASSSGQGASYGYTF
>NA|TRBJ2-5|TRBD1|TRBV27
TGTGCCAGCAGCCTCGACAGGGGGGAGACCCAGTACTTC
CASSLDRGETQYF
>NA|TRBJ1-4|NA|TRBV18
TGTGCCAGCTCACCATCGGCTGCAACTAATGAAAAACTGTTTTTT
CASSPSAATNEKLFF
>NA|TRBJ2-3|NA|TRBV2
TGTGCCAGCAGCGTCCAACCCGCAGATACGCAGTATTTT
CASSVQPADTQYF
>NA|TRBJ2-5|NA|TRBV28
TGTGCCAGCAGTCCTGCCGGGGGACGGCAAGAGACCCAGTACTTC
CASSPAGGRQETQYF
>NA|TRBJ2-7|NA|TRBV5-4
TGTGCCAGCAGCCCAGATGGGGGACTTCGGTACTTC
CASSPDGGLRYF
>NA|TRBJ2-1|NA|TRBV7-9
TGTGCCAGCAGCTCTCCCTCGCAGGATGAGCAGTTCTTC
CASSSPSQDEQFF
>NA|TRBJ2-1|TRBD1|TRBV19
TGTGCCAGTAGTACCAGGGACAGGGTCTACAATGAGCAGTTCTTC
CASSTRDRVYNEQFF
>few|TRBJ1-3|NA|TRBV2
TGTGCCAGCAGTGAAGCCGGAAACACCATATATTTT
CASSEAGNTIYF
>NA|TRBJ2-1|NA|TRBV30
TGTGCCTGGACCACGCCCCAGGGGCTCCGTTACAATGAGCAGTTCTTC
CAWTTPQGLRYNEQFF
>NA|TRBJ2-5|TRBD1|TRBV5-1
TGCGCCAGCAGCTTGCCTTCAGGGGGCCAAGAGACCCAGTACTTC
CASSLPSGGQETQYF
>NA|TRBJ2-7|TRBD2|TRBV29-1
TGCAGCGCCATACGACCTAGCGGGAGGGCCCTCGAGCAGTACTTC
CSAIRPSGRALEQYF
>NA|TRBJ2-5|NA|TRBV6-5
TGTGCCAGCAGCAGGGACTCCTACGGGGAGACCCAGTACTTC
CASSRDSYGETQYF
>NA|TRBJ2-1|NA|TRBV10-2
TGCGCCAGCAGTGAGTCGGATGGAGACAATGAGCAGTTCTTC
CASSESDGDNEQFF
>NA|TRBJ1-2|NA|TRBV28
TGTGCCAGCAGTCCAGACAGGTCGAACTATGGCTACACCTTC
CASSPDRSNYGYTF
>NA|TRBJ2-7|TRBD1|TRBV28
TGTGCCAGCAGTCCCCCGGGACAGGGGGATTGGTACGAGCAGTACTTC
CASSPPGQGDWYEQYF
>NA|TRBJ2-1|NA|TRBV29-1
TGCAGCGTTGAAGAGGTGGTTGGGGATGAGCAGTTCTTC
CSVEEVVGDEQFF
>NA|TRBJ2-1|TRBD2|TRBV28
TGTGCCAGCAGACCTACTAGCGGGAAGCAGTTCTTC
CASRPTSGKQFF
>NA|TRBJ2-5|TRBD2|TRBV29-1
TGCAGCGCTATAGCGGGATGGGAGACCCAGTACTTC
CSAIAGWETQYF
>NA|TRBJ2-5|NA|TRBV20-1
TGCAGTGCTAGTTACCGACCTCCACGAGAGACCCAGTACTTC
CSASYRPPRETQYF
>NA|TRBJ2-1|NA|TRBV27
TGTGCCAGCAGTTTTTTTACAGGGAGGACCTACAATGAGCAGTTCTTC
CASSFFTGRTYNEQFF
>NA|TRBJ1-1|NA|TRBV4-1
TGCGCCAGCAGCCAAGTGTGGCAGACCCAATCTGAAGCTTTCTTT
CASSQVWQTQSEAFF
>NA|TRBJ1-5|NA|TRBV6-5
TGTGCCAGCAACAATGGATGGAATCAGCCCCAGCATTTT
CASNNGWNQPQHF
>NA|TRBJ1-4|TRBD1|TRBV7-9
TGTGCCAGCAGCTTATCAGGGGGTGAAAAACTGTTTTTT
CASSLSGGEKLFF
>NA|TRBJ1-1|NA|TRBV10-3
TGTGCCATCACCAAGGACCCCCGGAGTACTGAAGCTTTCTTT
CAITKDPRSTEAFF
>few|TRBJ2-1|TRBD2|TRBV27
TGTGCCAGCAGTCGAGCGGGGACGAGCTCCTACAATGAGCAGTTCTTC
CASSRAGTSSYNEQFF
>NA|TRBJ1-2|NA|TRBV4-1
TGCGCCAGCAGCCAGCCCCGACGGGGGGGAGCCTATGGCTACACCTTC
CASSQPRRGGAYGYTF
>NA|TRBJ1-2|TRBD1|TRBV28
TGTGCCAGTCAAGTATCCGGGACAGGGGGCACCAAAGGGTATGGCTACACCTTC
CASQVSGTGGTKGYGYTF
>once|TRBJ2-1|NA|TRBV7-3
TGTGCCAGCAGCTGGCCCGGGTCCCGAGAGCAGTTCTTC
CASSWPGSREQFF
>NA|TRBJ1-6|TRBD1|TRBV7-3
TGTGCCAGCAGCTTGACAGGGAATGGAAATTCACCCCTCCACTTT
CASSLTGNGNSPLHF
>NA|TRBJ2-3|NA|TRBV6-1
TGTGCCAGCAGTGACATTGGTACGCAGTATTTT
CASSDIGTQYF
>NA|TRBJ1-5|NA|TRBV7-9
TGTGCCAGCAGCCACGTCTCCGTTTTTGGAGATCAGCCCCAGCATTTT
CASSHVSVFGDQPQHF
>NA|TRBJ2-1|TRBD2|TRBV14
TGTGCCAGCAGCCCCCTAGAAGCGGGAGGGCACAATGAGCAGTTCTTC
CASSPLEAGGHNEQFF
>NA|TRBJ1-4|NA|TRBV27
TGTGCCAGCAGTTTGGGGAGGGAACCCACTAATGAAAAACTGTTTTTT
CASSLGREPTNEKLFF
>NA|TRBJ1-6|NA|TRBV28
TGTGCCAGCGCAGGAGGGTCCGGTAATTCACCCCTCCACTTT
CASAGGSGNSPLHF
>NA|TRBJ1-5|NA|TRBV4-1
TGCGCCAGCAGCCAGTGGGACGGTAATCAGCCCCAGCATTTT
CASSQWDGNQPQHF
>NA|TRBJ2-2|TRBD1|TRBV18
TGTGCCAGCTCACCAAGGAGACAGGGGTTAACCGGGGAGCTGTTTTTT
CASSPRRQGLTGELFF
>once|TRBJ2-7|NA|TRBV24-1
TGTGCCACCAGTGACCTAGGTCGCTACGAGCAGTACTTC
CATSDLGRYEQYF
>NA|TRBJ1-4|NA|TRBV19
TGTGCCAGTAAGACGGGGAGTGCAGGGTCTTATGAAAAACTGTTTTTT
CASKTGSAGSYEKLFF
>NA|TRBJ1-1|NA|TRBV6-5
TGTGCCAGCAGTTATAGGGGTACACGTGACACTGAAGCTTTCTTT
CASSYRGTRDTEAFF
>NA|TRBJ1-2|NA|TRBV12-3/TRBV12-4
TGTGCCAGCGGGGGGCGCGGGGGCTACACCTTC
CASGGRGGYTF
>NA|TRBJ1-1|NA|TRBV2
TGTGCCAGCAGGGAGAGGACAGAGGGAGCCGGGGGAGGGACTGAAGCTTTCTTT
CASRERTEGAGGGTEAFF
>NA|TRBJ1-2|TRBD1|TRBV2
TGTGCCAGCCGAAGAGAGGGGGCCTCGGGCTATGGCTACACCTTC
CASRREGASGYGYTF
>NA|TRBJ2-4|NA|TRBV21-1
TGTGCCAGCAGCCGAACTAGCGGAAATATAGCCAAAAACATTCAGTACTTC
CASSRTSGNIAKNIQYF
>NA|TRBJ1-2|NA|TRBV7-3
TGTGCCAGCAGCGCACAGGGTGGGTATGGCTACACCTTC
CASSAQGGYGYTF
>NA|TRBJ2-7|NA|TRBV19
TGTGCCAGTAGCCAGAGTTCGGGTTTCTCCTACGAGCAGTACTTC
CASSQSSGFSYEQYF
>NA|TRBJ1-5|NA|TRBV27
TGTGCCAGCAGCCTCAGGGGTTCCCGTTCACGCCAGCCCCAGCATTTT
CASSLRGSRSRQPQHF
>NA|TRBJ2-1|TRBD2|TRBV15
TGTGCCACCAGCAACACCCTCCCTGGAAGCGGGAGGGCCCTCGGGCATGAGCAGTTCTTC
CATSNTLPGSGRALGHEQFF
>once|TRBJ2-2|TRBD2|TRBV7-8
TGTGCCAGCAGCCGCCCCTCGAAACAGGAAAGACTAGCGGGGGACCCAAACACCGGGGAGCTGTTTTTT
CASSRPSKQERLAGDPNTGELFF
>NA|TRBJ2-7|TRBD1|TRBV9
TGTGCCAGCAGTAGGGGGGACAGGGTACACGAGCAGTACTTC
CASSRGDRVHEQYF
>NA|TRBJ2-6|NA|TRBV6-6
TGTGCCAGCAGTCAACGCCGGAGGACAGCCTCTGGGGCCAACGTCCTGACTTTC
CASSQRRRTASGANVLTF
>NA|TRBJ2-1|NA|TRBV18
TGTGCCAGCTCACCGGCAGGTGCCTACAATGAGCAGTTCTTC
CASSPAGAYNEQFF
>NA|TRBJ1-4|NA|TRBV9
TGTGCCAGCAGCGTGCGCGGGGCCGCCGGGGGAGAAAAACTGTTTTTT
CASSVRGAAGGEKLFF
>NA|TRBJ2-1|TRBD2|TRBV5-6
TGTGCCAGCAGGCCGAAATCCGGGACTAGAATCTCGTATGAGCAGTTCTTC
CASRPKSGTRISYEQFF
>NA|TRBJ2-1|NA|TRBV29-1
TGCAGCGTGGTTTACTACAATGAGCAGTTCTTC
CSVVYYNEQFF
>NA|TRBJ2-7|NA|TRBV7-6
TGTGCCAGCAGCACGGGCCTCTCCTACGAGCAGTACTTC
CASSTGLSYEQYF
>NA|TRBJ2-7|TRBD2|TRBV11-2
TGTGCCAGCAGCACTCTAGCGGGATCGAGTTACGAGCAGTACTTC
CASSTLAGSSYEQYF